The 30 T cell receptor beta chains given below trace back to one sample, sequenced in a study of neoadjuvant anti-PD-1 for oral cavity cancer. Repertoires were generated with immunoSEQ multiplex PCR, while TCRdb's copy carries only in-frame clones and drops some. The data hold about 14,000 clones, with 66% observed a single time. Here the sequenced sample was PBMCs, taken before nivolumab (anti-PD-1) treatment. The receptors here all came from a person between 40 and 85 years old with oral cavity squamous cell carcinoma.

V is TRBV19 and J is TRBJ1-1; unclear D gene. V lost 7 bases, J lost 1 base, and 4 bases lay in between. The CDR3 runs to 11 residues. The germline V gene encodes CDR1 LNHDA and CDR2 SQIVND (reference sequence). CDR3 amino acids: CASTENTEAFF. The CDR3 region has the DNA TGTGCCAGTACAGAGAACACTGAAGCTTTCTTT.

In its sample, this clone was seen a few times. The rearrangement joins TRBV19 to TRBJ2-7; D is ambiguous. This CDR3 is built from 12 residues. Trimming shortened V by 5 bases and J by 1 base, and 6 bases separated the two germline ends. Germline CDR1 and CDR2: LNHDA and SQIVND (reference sequence). The CDR3 here is CASSLGSYEQYF. The CDR3 nucleotides are TGTGCCAGTAGTCTCGGGTCCTACGAGCAGTACTTC. Using reference TRBV19 and TRBJ2-7 for the parts outside the CDR3, the full variable domain is DGGITQSPKYLFRKEGQNVTLSCEQNLNHDAMYWYRQDPGQGLRLIYYSQIVNDFQKGDIAEGYSVSREKKESFPLTVTSAQKNPTAFYLCASSLGSYEQYFGPGTRLTVT.

The chain uses TRBV5-1 and TRBJ1-1; D is unresolved. V was pared by 1 base and J by 4 bases, with 8 bases between. Germline CDR1 is SGHRS and CDR2 is YFSETQ. The CDR3 runs to 13 residues. In DNA form, the CDR3 reads TGCGCCAGCAGCTTGCAGGACGGCACTGAAGCTTTCTTT. Its protein is CASSLQDGTEAFF.

This clone was seen a handful of times. This chain links TRBV7-3 with TRBJ1-1; D is unresolved. The germline V and J ends were trimmed by 2 bases and 5 bases, with 12 bases remaining between them. Germline assignment: CDR1 SGHTA and CDR2 FQGTGA. The CDR3 is made up of 14 amino acids. Written as DNA, the CDR3 is TGTGCCAGCAGCTTACTACCGATGGGTACTGAAGCTTTCTTT. Translated: CASSLLPMGTEAFF. The variable domain in full, with the rest retrieved from reference TRBV7-3 and TRBJ1-1, is GAGVSQTPSNKVTEKGKYVELRCDPISGHTALYWYRQSLGQGPEFLIYFQGTGAADDSGLPNDRFFAVRPEGSVSTLKIQRTERGDSAVYLCASSLLPMGTEAFFGQGTRLTVV.

The V and J genes are TRBV6-1 and TRBJ2-7, with unresolved D. Deletions cut 8 bases from V and 0 bases from J, with 11 bases between. Germline V lookup: CDR1 MNHNS, CDR2 SASEGT. The CDR3 has 13 residues. The CDR3 DNA sequence: TGTGCCAGCGTTGGACGGTCCTCCTACGAGCAGTACTTC. Translation: CASVGRSSYEQYF.

The V and J genes are TRBV5-1 and TRBJ1-3, with 9 positions matching TRBD1. The CDR3 totals 16 residues. Per germline, CDR1 SGHRS and CDR2 YFSETQ. With V trimmed by 3 bases and J by 0 bases, 4 bases remained unmatched. The CDR3 DNA reads TGCGCCAGCAGCTGGACAGGGGCCGGCTCTGGAAACACCATATATTTT. It is translated as CASSWTGAGSGNTIYF. The full variable domain, completed using reference TRBV5-1 and TRBJ1-3, is KAGVTQTPRYLIKTRGQQVTLSCSPISGHRSVSWYQQTPGQGLQFLFEYFSETQRNKGNFPGRFSGRQFSNSRSEMNVSTLELGDSALYLCASSWTGAGSGNTIYFGEGSWLTVV.

The chain joins TRBV28 to TRBJ1-5; tentative D call: TRBD1 (6 bases). Germline assignment: CDR1 MDHEN and CDR2 SYDVKM. V dropped 5 bases and J dropped 5 bases, with 13 bases sitting between them. There are 14 residues in the CDR3. The CDR3 region is CASSLQQGHQPQHF. The CDR3 DNA is TGTGCCAGCAGTCTTCAACAGGGACATCAGCCCCAGCATTTT.

The chain is built from TRBV25-1 and TRBJ1-1; 7 nucleotides align to TRBD1. Germline V gene lookup returns CDR1 MGHDK and CDR2 SYGVNS. The CDR3 has 14 residues. The V gene end was trimmed by 5 bases and the J gene end by 4 bases; junction bases not matched to a gene: 7. The CDR3, as DNA: TGTGCCAGCAGTCAGACAGGGTGGGCCACTGAAGCTTTCTTT. Its translation is CASSQTGWATEAFF.

This clone was detected only a few times. The V and J genes are TRBV19 and TRBJ1-5, with a tentative D call TRBD1 (5 bases). The ends were cut back, 7 bases at V and 9 bases at J, with 16 bases in the middle. Germline-derived CDR1 and CDR2 are LNHDA and SQIVND (reference sequence). The CDR3 covers 13 residues. The CDR3 DNA follows: TGTGCCAGTAACCGGGACGGAGTAAGGCCCCAGCATTTT. Protein: CASNRDGVRPQHF.

The genes are TRBV6-6 and TRBJ2-6; no clear D gene. The CDR3 is 12 residues long. CDR1 and CDR2 (germline): MNHNY, SVGAGI (reference sequence). Trimming took 11 bases from V and 0 from J, leaving 5 bases between them. CDR3 DNA sequence: TGTGCCGCAGGCTCTGGGGCCAACGTCCTGACTTTC. Residues: CAAGSGANVLTF.

This rearrangement joins TRBV27 to TRBJ2-1; TRBD2 aligns across 8 bases. V lost 1 base and J lost 4; bases outside the gene matches: 9. This CDR3 spans 17 amino acids. Germline lookup yields CDR1 MNHEY and CDR2 SMNVEV (reference sequence). The CDR3 is CASSLWDSGTSYNEQFF. The DNA of the CDR3 is TGTGCCAGCAGTTTATGGGATAGCGGGACTTCTTACAATGAGCAGTTCTTC.

The rearrangement links TRBV6-1 to TRBJ2-2; TRBD2 matches at 8 bases. Germline V gene lookup returns CDR1 MNHNS and CDR2 SASEGT. The CDR3 consists of 14 residues. With 7 bases clipped from V and 3 bases from J, the junction kept 4 bases outside the gene matches. The CDR3 DNA reads as TGTGCCAGCAAGGCGGGGGGTTACACCGGGGAGCTGTTTTTT. This codes for CASKAGGYTGELFF.

The chain couples TRBV11-3 to TRBJ2-3, with 14 bases aligning to TRBD2. Trimming at V came to 6 bases and at J to 1 base, leaving 6 bases not matched to a gene. Germline V gene data show CDR1 as SGHNT and CDR2 as YENEEA. The CDR3 length is 17 residues. CDR3 residues: CASSLRLAGGGTDTQYF. Written as DNA, the CDR3 is TGTGCCAGCAGTCTACGACTAGCGGGGGGGGGCACAGATACGCAGTATTTT. Supplemented by reference TRBV11-3 and TRBJ2-3, the full variable domain reads EAGVVQSPRYKIIEKKQPVAFWCNPISGHNTLYWYLQNLGQGPELLIRYENEEAVDDSQLPKDRFSAERLKGVDSTLKIQPAELGDSAVYLCASSLRLAGGGTDTQYFGPGTRLTVL.

The V and J genes are TRBV7-2 and TRBJ1-5; D gene ambiguous. CDR3 length: 13 amino acids. The germline CDR1 and CDR2 sequences are SGHTA and FQGNSA. The V gene lost 5 bases and the J gene lost 10 bases, with 15 bases spanning the gap. CDR3 amino acids: CASSPSGDKPQHF. The CDR3 DNA reads as TGTGCCAGCAGCCCCTCGGGCGATAAACCCCAGCATTTT. The whole variable domain, filled in from reference TRBV7-2 and TRBJ1-5, reads GAGVSQSPSNKVTEKGKDVELRCDPISGHTALYWYRQSLGQGLEFLIYFQGNSAPDKSGLPSDRFSAERTGGSVSTLTIQRTQQEDSAVYLCASSPSGDKPQHFGDGTRLSIL.

The V and J genes are TRBV5-1 and TRBJ2-3, with 10 bases fitting TRBD2. The CDR3 is 16 residues long. Per the germline V gene, CDR1 is SGHRS and CDR2 is YFSETQ. Germline trimming cut 2 bases from V and 4 bases from J; bases unmatched to any gene: 7. CDR3 coding DNA: TGCGCCAGCAGCTTCGGGATAGCGGGGGGCCCAGATACGCAGTATTTT. Its protein product is CASSFGIAGGPDTQYF.

The V call is TRBV6-6, the J call TRBJ2-7; 7 bases align to TRBD2. The germline CDR1 and CDR2 sequences are MNHNY and SVGAGI (reference sequence). The CDR3 loop spans 11 amino acids. V dropped 8 bases and J dropped 3; count of bases not matched to a gene: 1. The CDR3: CASGRDYEQYF. CDR3 in DNA: TGTGCCAGCGGGAGGGACTACGAGCAGTACTTC.

This clone has only a few counts. The chain recombines TRBV7-3 with TRBJ2-1; D unclear. The CDR3 has 13 residues. Germline V gene sequence: CDR1 SGHTA, CDR2 FQGTGA. V lost 1 base, J lost 9 bases, and 10 bases lay in between. This chain's CDR3 is CASSLIPQGEQFF. The DNA of the CDR3 is TGTGCCAGCAGCTTAATCCCCCAAGGTGAGCAGTTCTTC.

The rearrangement uses TRBV5-1 and TRBJ1-1, with a possible D match to TRBD1 (5 bases). Per the germline V gene, CDR1 is SGHRS and CDR2 is YFSETQ. The CDR3 consists of 16 residues. V was clipped by 3 bases and J by 2 bases, with 17 bases between them. The CDR3 DNA follows: TGCGCCAGCAGCTCGGAGGGACGACCGGGTAACACTGAAGCTTTCTTT. It codes for CASSSEGRPGNTEAFF. Full variable domain (missing parts from reference TRBV5-1 and TRBJ1-1): KAGVTQTPRYLIKTRGQQVTLSCSPISGHRSVSWYQQTPGQGLQFLFEYFSETQRNKGNFPGRFSGRQFSNSRSEMNVSTLELGDSALYLCASSSEGRPGNTEAFFGQGTRLTVV.

This clone was counted only a few times. The J gene is TRBJ1-6, the V gene TRBV7-2, with 7 bases fitting TRBD1. CDR1 is SGHTA and CDR2 is FQGNSA in the germline V gene. The CDR3 runs 15 residues. The V segment lost 1 base and the J segment 9 bases; nucleotides outside the gene matches: 6. The DNA of the CDR3 is TGTGCCAGCAGCTTAGACAGGGGTTTGAGTTCACCCCTCCACTTT. Protein: CASSLDRGLSSPLHF.

V is TRBV19 and J is TRBJ1-6; 8 bases are shared with TRBD1. Germline CDR1 LNHDA, CDR2 SQIVND (reference sequence). The V segment lost 7 bases and the J segment 8 bases; nucleotides outside the gene matches: 13. This CDR3 spans 16 amino acids. This CDR3 is CASISTRTGGDSPLHF. The CDR3 DNA sequence: TGTGCCAGTATATCGACTCGAACAGGGGGAGATTCACCCCTCCACTTT.

The chain joins TRBV11-2 to TRBJ2-5; maybe TRBD1 (6 bases). V was pared by 8 bases and J by 2 bases, with 9 bases between. Germline CDR1 SGHAT, CDR2 FQNNGV. The CDR3 covers 12 residues. The CDR3 region is CASSRGQETQYF. The CDR3 DNA reads TGTGCCAGCTCGAGGGGGCAAGAGACCCAGTACTTC.

This chain links TRBV7-2 with TRBJ2-2; D not certain. The V and J ends lost 2 bases and 8 bases respectively, with 9 bases between them. This CDR3 spans 13 amino acids. Germline V gene data show CDR1 as SGHTA and CDR2 as FQGNSA. The CDR3 here is CASSLTSPGELFF. Written as DNA, the CDR3 is TGTGCCAGCAGCTTAACATCACCAGGGGAGCTGTTTTTT.

The V gene is TRBV5-6, the J gene TRBJ1-1, with TRBD1 as a possible D gene (5 bases). This CDR3 spans 15 amino acids. Trimming pared 5 bases from V and 3 bases from J, leaving 17 bases between. Germline lookup yields CDR1 SGHDT and CDR2 YYEEEE. CDR3 DNA sequence: TGTGCCAGCAGATCACCTTCGTCGGGGCACACTGAAGCTTTCTTT. Its translation is CASRSPSSGHTEAFF.

Points on this clone: Germline and junction disagree at one end, which may indicate a read error. This chain links TRBV4-1 with TRBJ1-2; tentative D call: TRBD1 (5 bases). This CDR3 comprises 13 residues. Germline CDR1 MGHRA, CDR2 YSYEKL. The CDR3 loop reads CASSQDLDVGDSF. The CDR3 DNA reads TGCGCCAGCAGCCAAGATTTGGATGTGGGGGACTCCTTC.

The sample holds one count of this clone. The CDR3 bases are TGCGCCAGCAGCTCGTATTTCCGGGACTCCTCCTACAATGAGCAGTTCTTC. Its translation is CASSSYFRDSSYNEQFF. This rearrangement joins TRBV5-1 to TRBJ2-1; perhaps TRBD2 as D (6 bases). Trimming pared 3 bases from V and 0 bases from J, leaving 16 bases between. Germline CDR1 and CDR2: SGHRS and YFSETQ. This CDR3 is built from 17 residues.

The V and J genes are TRBV27 and TRBJ2-3; the match to TRBD2 covers 14 bases. V dropped 3 bases and J dropped 10; count of bases not matched to a gene: 6. Germline CDR1 is MNHEY and CDR2 is SMNVEV (reference sequence). The CDR3 extends over 15 amino acids. The CDR3: CASSFIQTSGRAQYF. The DNA for the CDR3 is TGTGCCAGCAGTTTCATTCAGACTAGCGGGAGGGCGCAGTATTTT.

The chain recombines TRBV2 with TRBJ2-7; D not certain. V was trimmed by 3 bases and J by 0 bases, leaving 12 bases between them. Germline V gives CDR1 SNHLY, CDR2 FYNNEI. CDR3 length: 15 residues. CDR3 loop: CASSETGPPSYEQYF. CDR3 nucleotide sequence: TGTGCCAGCAGTGAGACCGGGCCTCCCTCCTACGAGCAGTACTTC.

This clone was counted only a few times. The rearrangement uses TRBV14 and TRBJ2-7, with TRBD2 matching 10 bases. V dropped 1 base and J dropped 4; count of bases not matched to a gene: 4. The CDR3 covers 15 residues. Germline V gives CDR1 SGHDN, CDR2 FVKESK. The CDR3 DNA reads as TGTGCCAGCAGCCAAGTAGCGGGAGGACCTTACGAGCAGTACTTC. Protein sequence: CASSQVAGGPYEQYF.

The V gene is TRBV5-1, the J gene TRBJ2-7, with 11 nucleotides matching TRBD2. The CDR3 extends over 16 amino acids. Germline CDR1 SGHRS, CDR2 YFSETQ. The J segment lost 3 bases and the V segment lost 0 bases, leaving 5 bases of the junction unmatched. This chain's CDR3 is CASSLALAGEFYEQYF. CDR3 in DNA: TGCGCCAGCAGCTTGGCACTAGCGGGAGAATTCTACGAGCAGTACTTC.

V is TRBV27 and J is TRBJ1-5; D unclear. V lost 6 bases to trimming and J lost 2 bases, with 14 bases between them. CDR3 length: 15 amino acids. CDR1 is MNHEY, CDR2 SMNVEV, per germline (reference sequence). Here the CDR3 reads CASSNSLTGNQPQHF. In DNA, the CDR3 is TGTGCCAGCAGCAATTCGTTAACGGGCAATCAGCCCCAGCATTTT.